Listed here are 5 T cell receptor beta chains from one sample, sequenced in a study of early T cells in non-severe SARS-CoV-2 infection. TCRdb redid the calling of the 5' RACE reads with MiXCR, one entry per CDR3 protein. The table lists roughly 88,000 distinct CDR3 sequences, 11% to 15% of them singletons. Sequenced sample: whole blood. These receptors all stem from an adult who was a healthcare worker with PCR-confirmed SARS-CoV-2 infection or an uninfected control (not recorded which).

This clonotype was observed at least ten times. The chain combines TRBV30 with TRBJ1-2; D ambiguous. Germline V gene sequence: CDR1 GTSNPN, CDR2 SVGIG (reference sequence). This CDR3 comprises 12 residues. V shed 5 bases and J shed 0 bases, with 7 bases lying between them. CDR3: CAWDGSNYGYTF. Here the CDR3 DNA reads TGTGCCTGGGACGGCTCTAACTATGGCTACACCTTC.

This chain uses TRBV29-1 with TRBJ1-2, with D hard to call. The germline V and J ends were trimmed by 4 bases and 13 bases, with 16 bases remaining between them. The CDR3 is 11 amino acids. Germline CDR1 reads SQVTM; CDR2 reads ANQGSEA. CDR3: CSVGASGWSTF. Written as DNA, the CDR3 is TGCAGCGTTGGGGCATCTGGGTGGAGCACCTTC. The whole variable domain, filled in from reference TRBV29-1 and TRBJ1-2, reads SAVISQKPSRDICQRGTSLTIQCQVDSQVTMMFWYRQQPGQSLTLIATANQGSEATYESGFVIDKFPISRPNLTFSTLTVSNMSPEDSSIYLCSVGASGWSTFGSGTRLTVV.

This clonotype has more than one count but fewer than ten. This chain links TRBV28 with TRBJ2-7; tentative D call: TRBD1 (5 bases). CDR1 and CDR2 (germline): MDHEN, SYDVKM. The CDR3 sequence is 12 residues long. Trimming took off 7 bases at V and 6 bases at J, with 13 bases between the two ends. CDR3 sequence reads: CASTGLRAEQYF. Here the CDR3 DNA reads TGTGCCAGCACCGGTCTCAGGGCCGAGCAGTACTTC.

This chain links TRBV13 with TRBJ1-6; no firm D call. V gave up 3 bases and J gave up 5 bases, with 11 bases separating them. Germline CDR1 and CDR2: PRHDT and FYEKMQ (reference sequence). This CDR3 spans 15 amino acids. CDR3 coding DNA: TGTGCCAGCAGCTTGGACGGCCAGCATAATTCACCCCTCCACTTT. Protein: CASSLDGQHNSPLHF. Full variable domain (rest looked up from reference TRBV13 and TRBJ1-6): AAGVIQSPRHLIKEKRETATLKCYPIPRHDTVYWYQQGPGQDPQFLISFYEKMQSDKGSIPDRFSAQQFSDYHSELNMSSLELGDSALYFCASSLDGQHNSPLHFGNGTRLTVT.

The chain recombines TRBV6-5 with TRBJ1-3, with unresolved D. The CDR3 runs 15 residues. Trimming cost V 4 bases and J 0 bases, with 10 bases left between them. Germline V gives CDR1 MNHEY, CDR2 SVGAGI. The CDR3 protein is CASSWRGTSGNTIYF. The CDR3, as DNA: TGTGCCAGCAGTTGGCGGGGTACCTCTGGAAACACCATATATTTT.